Listed below are T cell receptor beta chains from one sample, sequenced in a study of shared clonotypes between healthy human individuals. Here immunoSEQ multiplex PCR was the method, and the copy in TCRdb shows in-frame clones only, minus some. The sample consists of hundreds of thousands of clones, around 72% of them appearing once. Sequenced material: memory CD4+ T cells sorted from blood. The source is a woman aged 25 to 45 in good health. Both conserved end residues are part of each CDR3. Each record gives: D gene, V gene, CDR3 protein. D genes are given only for firm matches.

D gene: NA
V gene: TRBV6-1
CDR3 protein: CAGSEAQPQHF

D gene: NA
V gene: TRBV7-9
CDR3 protein: CASSLMSSYEQYF

D gene: NA
V gene: TRBV5-8
CDR3 protein: CASSIYRDNYEQYF

D gene: NA
V gene: TRBV11-2
CDR3 protein: CASSLVRGLNEKLFF

D gene: NA
V gene: TRBV11-2
CDR3 protein: CASSLPRGSLKRGETQYF

D gene: NA
V gene: TRBV5-4
CDR3 protein: CASSLYLSDTQYF

D gene: TRBD1
V gene: TRBV30
CDR3 protein: CAWGTGMNTEAFF

D gene: NA
V gene: TRBV19
CDR3 protein: CASSIPPYYGYTF

D gene: TRBD1
V gene: TRBV5-8
CDR3 protein: CASSQGTDIHSGNTIYF

D gene: NA
V gene: TRBV14
CDR3 protein: CASSLQAAGNTIYF

D gene: TRBD1
V gene: TRBV5-1
CDR3 protein: CASRAAYRGSNEKLFF

D gene: TRBD1
V gene: TRBV18
CDR3 protein: CASSPGQGAEKLFF

D gene: NA
V gene: TRBV6-1
CDR3 protein: CASSELAPGELFF

D gene: NA
V gene: TRBV11-3
CDR3 protein: CASSPRTVRGNEQFF

D gene: NA
V gene: TRBV19
CDR3 protein: CASSIDNNFLNTEAFF

D gene: NA
V gene: TRBV10-3
CDR3 protein: CAISETGPGNQPQHF

D gene: TRBD2
V gene: TRBV7-2
CDR3 protein: CASSLQLAGNTGELFF

D gene: TRBD1
V gene: TRBV2
CDR3 protein: CASKGTDLNTEAFF

D gene: NA
V gene: TRBV5-1
CDR3 protein: CASSLEGIMNTEAFF

D gene: NA
V gene: TRBV5-1
CDR3 protein: CASSLVSGASYGYTF

D gene: NA
V gene: TRBV14
CDR3 protein: CASSQVGYGPQHF

D gene: NA
V gene: TRBV18
CDR3 protein: CASSPGQSSYEQYF

D gene: TRBD1
V gene: TRBV5-1
CDR3 protein: CASRATGNPYEQYF

D gene: NA
V gene: TRBV10-3
CDR3 protein: CAISEDGRGYGYTF

D gene: NA
V gene: TRBV27
CDR3 protein: CASSHPPPGPYNEQFF

D gene: NA
V gene: TRBV5-1
CDR3 protein: CASSLAAGGHTEAFF

D gene: NA
V gene: TRBV5-1
CDR3 protein: CASSEQGGETEAFF

D gene: NA
V gene: TRBV19
CDR3 protein: CASSISRNTGELFF

D gene: NA
V gene: TRBV7-2
CDR3 protein: CASSPQGYYGYTF

D gene: NA
V gene: TRBV6-1
CDR3 protein: CASSITGNQGEQYF

D gene: TRBD2
V gene: TRBV7-9
CDR3 protein: CASSLQTSGRSYEQYF

D gene: NA
V gene: TRBV19
CDR3 protein: CASSILFRQANQPQHF

D gene: TRBD2
V gene: TRBV7-8
CDR3 protein: CASSEREGADTQYF

D gene: NA
V gene: TRBV30
CDR3 protein: CAWSHHNGTESEKLFF

D gene: TRBD2
V gene: TRBV28
CDR3 protein: CASSFYASGSLYNEQFF

D gene: NA
V gene: TRBV30
CDR3 protein: CAWSLGSNQPQHF

D gene: NA
V gene: TRBV2
CDR3 protein: CASSEARDYNYGYTF

D gene: NA
V gene: TRBV5-1
CDR3 protein: CASSHYSGTTINTEAFF

D gene: TRBD2
V gene: TRBV27
CDR3 protein: CASSFSASGRFAYEQYF

D gene: TRBD2
V gene: TRBV29-1
CDR3 protein: CSGTTSGYYNEQFF

D gene: NA
V gene: TRBV5-1
CDR3 protein: CASSSPVWADTQYF

D gene: TRBD2
V gene: TRBV7-7
CDR3 protein: CASSLTSGRAGEQFF

D gene: NA
V gene: TRBV6-1
CDR3 protein: CASSDSTTYEQYF

D gene: NA
V gene: TRBV6-5
CDR3 protein: CASSYGGLTYEQYF

D gene: NA
V gene: TRBV6-5
CDR3 protein: CARILYPGNYGYTF

D gene: NA
V gene: TRBV19
CDR3 protein: CASSTSAGRYNEQFF

D gene: TRBD2
V gene: TRBV7-3
CDR3 protein: CASSLTGFSGSTGELFF